This paragraph reports one T cell receptor beta chain. Its cognate antigen has yet to be identified. The sample holds no much larger clone one base away, and base qualities are not on file. CDR1 and CDR2, looked up from the germline V gene, are SGHTA and FQGTGA. V is pared back by 2 bases and J by 3 bases, with 12 bases lying between the germline termini. The cysteine opens and the phenylalanine closes a CDR3 of 15 amino acids. The sequence is cut down to CDR3 DNA, 45 bases in frame from base 1. These data originate in a study of blood T cells in healthy people across ages (dated by TCRdb to between 2014 and 2017). Concerning the study at large: Template switching captured roughly one uniquely barcoded TCR beta cDNA molecule per two T cells in model experiments. To track age-related changes in TCR beta repertoire diversity, the study relied on deep sequencing normalized with unique cDNA molecular identifiers. The donors were divided into four age groups: young (average approximately 16 years), middle-aged (approximately 41), aged (roughly 60) and long-lived (about 84). To avoid experimental bias, donors of different ages were randomly spread across the sequencing lanes. The study analyzed two additional independent replicas of 1 million unique cDNA reads from the same blood draw for two donors, one aged 18 to 30 and one aged 80 or older. Summary of the overall study and its limitations: Estimates of total diversity based on one million sequenced T cells were regarded as lower bounds and as underestimates. There was a strong correlation between observed TCR beta diversity and the percentage of naive T cells measured by flow cytometry. Observed TCR beta diversity per million T cells fell roughly linearly with age, and a significant reduction was already apparent by age around 39. Since profiling was done on bulk unsorted PBMCs, naive and antigen-experienced compartments could not be conclusively compared. The long-lived group showed more naive CD4+ T cells, fewer expanded clones and increased TCR diversity than the aged group, suggesting age selection. Donor CMV infection status was unknown, potentially confounding age-related changes in expanded clonotypes.

The donors were roughly 40 Caucasian individuals from Russia, aged roughly 6 to 100 years, who were systemically healthy. Ten milliliters of peripheral blood were drawn from each donor into EDTA-treated Vacutainer tubes. PBMCs were isolated by Ficoll-Paque density-gradient centrifugation, with at least 7 million obtained per sample. Total RNA was extracted from PBMCs with Trizol reagent, with at least 6 micrograms obtained per sample. Naive CD45RAhigh/CD27high T cell percentages were measured by flow cytometry on a PBMC aliquot from every donor. To prepare the library, 5' RACE was applied. The instrument given in TCRdb is Illumina HiSeq 2500. A second PCR of roughly 6 to 11 cycles was run with a J-beta primer mix and a sample-barcoded 5' primer. A unique molecular identifier was introduced onto each TCR beta cDNA molecule by a template-switch 5' adaptor carrying 12 random nucleotides. Each sample yielded at least 2.5 million CDR3-containing paired-end reads. First-strand cDNA was synthesized from all RNA with the Mint cDNA synthesis kit, primed by a TRBC-specific oligonucleotide. Following uracil-DNA glycosylase treatment, all cDNA underwent a first 18-cycle PCR with the universal primers M1SS and BC2_uni_R. Per the authors' processing: Each sample was normalized by randomly selecting 1 million high-quality reads, each carrying a distinct molecular identifier. Reads sharing molecular identifiers were discarded rather than binned into consensus sequences. CDR3 identification, clonotype clustering and error correction used MiTCR with a Q25 quality threshold and the strictest error-elimination algorithm. A nonparametric unseen species model with Euler transformation was used to estimate a lower bound on total TCR beta diversity. The public reads were reprocessed in TCRdb via fastp at Q25 and MiXCR, keeping in-frame beta chains. Each entry is one CDR3 protein sequence, shown with its most common DNA and genes. It is TCRdb's table, rather than the study itself, that gives the V and J calls and clone size. The sample contains some 690,000 distinct CDR3 sequences, approximately 22% of them found a single time. The leading ten clones occupy around 21% of the sample.

The receptor was derived from an older man in good health. Sequencing used blood. Recombination connected TRBV7-3 to TRBJ2-3; the D gene assignment is perhaps TRBD1 or TRBD2, with each matching 6 bases. The DNA sequence follows: TGTGCCAGCAGCTTACGGGGGCCAGGGACAGATACGCAGTATTTT. Translated, it reads CASSLRGPGTDTQYF.